This T cell receptor beta chain is drawn from a study of cytomegalovirus exposure and HLA in healthy donors. It was with 60 Vbeta and 13 Jbeta primers that the PCR ran. TCRdb keeps only in-frame clones here, not all; method: immunoSEQ multiplex PCR. The table lists fewer than 250,000 clones, 75% to 85% of them singletons. There are a few counts of this clone. What it binds is unknown. The sample contains more than one DNA sequence encoding this CDR3. The study's findings and limits: After further analysis at a later stage, 17,000 or so TCR beta sequences were associated with HLA alleles at 0.05 false discovery rate.

This clonotype was obtained from a male donor in good health and CMV-seropositive. The sequenced material came from PBMCs.

The CDR3 DNA reads as TGCGCCAGCAGCCCGACGGGGGGGGCAGGGGGGGGTACTGAAGCTTTCTTT. Its protein is CASSPTGGAGGGTEAFF. The chain combines TRBV4-1 with TRBJ1-1; 7 bases are a match to TRBD1. This CDR3 region has 17 residues. After removal of 4 bases from V and 5 bases from J, the junction contained 16 bases not matched to a gene. The germline gives CDR1 MGHRA, CDR2 YSYEKL.